A selection of T cell receptor beta chains follows, all from one sample in a study of human T cells and chemical hapten exposure. TCRdb reprocessed the RACE reads with MiXCR, giving one entry per CDR3 protein. The data show tens of thousands of distinct CDR3 sequences, roughly a tenth seen once. Sequences were derived from whole blood, sampled in connection with sensitization to the hapten diphenylcyclopropenone (DPC). These receptor sequences come from a woman aged 40 to 50 with alopecia areata. Some clones in this sample may be carry-over from other donors' samples. Each CDR3 is given with its conserved first and last residue. The D gene is left open where the match is weak. Not every row has a clone size; where given, it reads once, few, many or a size class.

>-|TRBJ1-1|TRBV6-8|-
TGTGCCAGCAGTTACTCGAGGGGTGCGGCGTTCCCTGCGGTGGACACTGAAGCTTTCTTT
CASSYSRGAAFPAVDTEAFF
>-|TRBJ2-5|TRBV3-1|TRBD1
TGTGCCAGCAGCCCAAATTCCCCCACAGGGGCCCCAGAGACCCAGTACTTC
CASSPNSPTGAPETQYF
>many|TRBJ1-2|TRBV5-1|TRBD1
TGCGCCAGCAGCACCGGACAGGGGGCTGATGGCTACACCTTC
CASSTGQGADGYTF
>many|TRBJ2-3|TRBV6-4|TRBD2
TGTGCCAGCAGTGACTCGGCGGGGGGGGCAGATACGCAGTATTTT
CASSDSAGGADTQYF
>-|TRBJ1-5|TRBV5-8|-
TGTGCCAGCAGCCCTGGACGAGACAATCAGCCCCAGCATTTT
CASSPGRDNQPQHF
>many|TRBJ2-7|TRBV5-1|-
TGCGCCAGCAGGTTGAGTCCTCTGAAGGGGCTGGACTACGAGCAGTACTTC
CASRLSPLKGLDYEQYF
>-|TRBJ1-6|TRBV28|-
TGTGCCAGCAGTTTAATGGGGGGCGCGTCTTTTTCACCCCTCCACTTT
CASSLMGGASFSPLHF
>-|TRBJ2-5|TRBV5-1|TRBD2
TGCGCCAGCAGGTCCTCCCCGCGGGGGGCGACGGAGACCCAGTACTTC
CASRSSPRGATETQYF
>-|TRBJ2-5|TRBV11-2|TRBD2
TGTGCCAGCAGCTTTGGCGGGGGAGGTCAAGAGACCCAGTACTTC
CASSFGGGGQETQYF
>few|TRBJ2-2|TRBV5-1|-
TGCGCCAGCAGGGGAATCCAGGGTCGGACCGGGGAGCTGTTTTTT
CASRGIQGRTGELFF
>few|TRBJ1-1|TRBV15|-
TGTGCCACCAGTTCCACCCGGGGTAGGGCTGAAGCTTTCTTT
CATSSTRGRAEAFF
>-|TRBJ2-7|TRBV19|TRBD1
TGTGCCAGTAGCAATACCGGGACAGGGACCTACGAGCAGTACTTC
CASSNTGTGTYEQYF
>many|TRBJ2-2|TRBV7-6|-
TGTGCCAGCAGCTTGGGGCGGGAGCTGTTTTTT
CASSLGRELFF
>many|TRBJ1-1|TRBV29-1|TRBD1
TGCAGCGTTGAAGATCGACAGGGTAGCGGAGCTTTCTTT
CSVEDRQGSGAFF
>many|TRBJ2-1|TRBV19|-
TGTGCCAGTAGTCCGACGAGCTCCTACAATGAGCAGTTCTTC
CASSPTSSYNEQFF
>-|TRBJ2-7|TRBV2|TRBD2
TGTGCCAGCCGGGGGTTAGCGGGGACCTACGAGCAGTACTTC
CASRGLAGTYEQYF
>few|TRBJ2-7|TRBV5-5|-
TGTGCCAGCAGCAGTAGGACAGCAGAACTAGGCTACGAGCAGTACTTC
CASSSRTAELGYEQYF
>many|TRBJ2-7|TRBV7-9|-
TGTGCCAGCAGCCCGAGCGCCGGCTCCTACGAGCAGTACTTC
CASSPSAGSYEQYF
>many|TRBJ2-7|TRBV10-3|TRBD1
TGTGCCATCAGTTCCGGGACAGGGGCCACCTACGAGCAGTACTTC
CAISSGTGATYEQYF
>many|TRBJ2-7|TRBV10-3|-
TGTGCCATCAGTGAGTCGCCATTCTACGAGCAGTACTTC
CAISESPFYEQYF
>many|TRBJ1-1|TRBV7-2|-
TGTGCCAGCAGCTTCTCTGGCACTGAAGCTTTCTTT
CASSFSGTEAFF
>few|TRBJ1-2|TRBV7-3|-
TGTGCCAGCAGCCCACAGGGCTCTGCGGGTGGCTACACCTTC
CASSPQGSAGGYTF
>many|TRBJ2-3|TRBV20-1|-
TGCAGTGCCCCGGGAGCAGCCACAGATACGCAGTATTTT
CSAPGAATDTQYF
>many|TRBJ1-3|TRBV9|-
TGTGCCAGCAGCCCTTTTGCGAAAAACACCATATATTTT
CASSPFAKNTIYF
>once|TRBJ1-2|TRBV5-6|-
TGTGCCAGCAGCTTGGGTCGTCGGACAGAAAATGGCTTCACCTTC
CASSLGRRTENGFTF
>-|TRBJ1-1|TRBV12-3/TRBV12-4|TRBD1
TGTGCCAGCAGTCCCAGACAGGGGGCGAACACTGAAGCTTTCTTT
CASSPRQGANTEAFF
>-|TRBJ2-5|TRBV29-1|-
TGCAGCGTTGGACTAAACGCACAAGAGACCCAGTACTTC
CSVGLNAQETQYF
>-|TRBJ2-2|TRBV3-1|-
TGTGCCAGCAGGGCTAGCAGGATGGGGACCGGGGAGCTGTTTTTT
CASRASRMGTGELFF
>-|TRBJ2-7|TRBV5-1|-
TGCGCCAGCAGCTTGGTCCTGGGGGCTACGGGGGAGCAGTACTTC
CASSLVLGATGEQYF
>many|TRBJ2-2|TRBV11-2|-
TGTGCCAGCAGCTCAAGAGACAGGTCCGGGGAGCTGTTTTTT
CASSSRDRSGELFF
>many|TRBJ2-7|TRBV6-2/TRBV6-3|TRBD1
TGTGCCAGCGCCCCCGGGACAGGATCCTACGAGCAGTACTTC
CASAPGTGSYEQYF
>many|TRBJ2-5|TRBV7-2|TRBD2
TGTGCCAGCAGGGGCGGCGGGGGTCAAGAGACCCAGTACTTC
CASRGGGGQETQYF
>many|TRBJ2-5|TRBV5-6|TRBD2
TGTGCCAGCAGCCCACTAGCGGGCGAGACCCAGTACTTC
CASSPLAGETQYF
>few|TRBJ2-7|TRBV28|-
TGTGCCAGCAATCGGGGGGCGCGGGAGCAGTACTTC
CASNRGAREQYF
>-|TRBJ1-5|TRBV20-1|-
TGCAGTGCTAGCGGCAATCAGCCCCAGCATTTT
CSASGNQPQHF
>-|TRBJ1-6|TRBV2|-
TGTGCCAGCATACTGGGGGGAAGTTCACCCCTCCACTTT
CASILGGSSPLHF
>many|TRBJ2-1|TRBV7-3|TRBD2
TGTGCCAGCAGCTTACTAGCGGGGGGGCGCAATGAGCAGTTCTTC
CASSLLAGGRNEQFF
>-|TRBJ1-3|TRBV11-2|-
TGTGCCAGCAGCTTAGGGATCGGAGATGGAAACACCATATATTTT
CASSLGIGDGNTIYF
>few|TRBJ2-3|TRBV28|-
TGTGCCAGCAGTTTTGTAGGGATTGATACGCAGTATTTT
CASSFVGIDTQYF
>-|TRBJ1-1|TRBV18|TRBD1
TGTGCCAGCTCACCCCTAGCGACAGGGAAAGGCACTGAAGCTTTCTTT
CASSPLATGKGTEAFF
>many|TRBJ2-7|TRBV27|TRBD1
TGTGACAGCAGTCACCTCCCTGGGACAGGTACGCCTGAGCAGTACTTC
CDSSHLPGTGTPEQYF
>-|TRBJ2-5|TRBV7-2|-
TGTGCCAGCAGTCCAGTCCGCGAGACCCAGTACTTC
CASSPVRETQYF
>-|TRBJ1-5|TRBV19|TRBD1
TGTGCCAGTATTAGACAGGGGAGCAATCAGCCCCAGCATTTT
CASIRQGSNQPQHF
>many|TRBJ2-2|TRBV14|-
TGTGCCAGCAGCCAAACGAGGGCCGGGGAGCTGTTTTTT
CASSQTRAGELFF
>few|TRBJ2-5|TRBV2|-
TGTGCCAGCAGTGAAACGTTAGACAGAGTGGGGAGAGAGACCCAGTACTTC
CASSETLDRVGRETQYF
>many|TRBJ2-5|TRBV7-2|TRBD1
TGTGCCAGCAGCAAACGGACAGGGGTTTTAGAGACCCAGTACTTC
CASSKRTGVLETQYF
>-|TRBJ1-2|TRBV27|-
TGTGCCAGCAGCTGGAAAGGGTCGAACTATGGCTACACCTTC
CASSWKGSNYGYTF
>-|TRBJ2-7|TRBV12-3/TRBV12-4|TRBD1
TGTGCCAGCAGTTTAGGGACAGGGGTTGGCGAGCAGTACTTC
CASSLGTGVGEQYF
>many|TRBJ1-2|TRBV12-3/TRBV12-4|TRBD1
TGTGCCAGCAGCCCGGGGACAGGGAACTATGGCTACACCTTC
CASSPGTGNYGYTF
>many|TRBJ1-4|TRBV5-1|TRBD1
TGCGCCAGCAGCTTGCGGATTGGCAGGGGGAATGAAAAACTGTTTTTT
CASSLRIGRGNEKLFF